This T cell receptor beta chain was found in a study of blood T cell repertoires in COVID-19. In the study overall: The study drew acute and convalescent COVID-19 samples from the United States, Italy and Spain. PBMCs, B-cell-depleted T cells, or T cells provided the cDNA or gDNA that made up the material.

The Seattle patients joined while their infection was active and were tracked longitudinally afterward. Methods used by the authors: Amplification of reference gene primers provided the estimated nucleated cell counts. Produced via immunoSEQ multiplex PCR; TCRdb's table is partial and in-frame only. The V and J calls and clone size were taken over from that table, and D and trimming were inferred from the DNA. This sample carries 250,000 to 350,000 clones, around 81% of them seen once, and the ten largest clones take 15% to 19%. Per germline, CDR1 PRHDT and CDR2 FYEKMQ (reference sequence). The trim removed 3 bases at V and 9 bases at J, leaving 10 bases unmatched. CDR3 size: 14 residues.

The TCR originated in a person aged 70 to 85 with COVID-19, enrolled during active disease. V and J are TRBV13 and TRBJ2-7; 8 bases are a match to TRBD2. Input material: peripheral blood. CDR3 protein: CASSFRTSLPAQYF. The CDR3, as DNA: TGTGCCAGCAGCTTTAGGACTAGCCTTCCCGCGCAGTACTTC.